This T cell receptor (beta chain) was obtained from a study of post-analysis software for immune sequencing data. At the level of the study: Disease courses included relapsing-remitting, secondary progressive and progressive-relapsing multiple sclerosis.

Study results and caveats: F measure clustering grouped samples strongly by preparation batch. Five or six TRBV segments, TRBV5-6, TRBV5-1 and TRBV20-1 among them, were found more frequent in patients than controls. Normalized Chao1 diversity was significantly reduced in patients versus controls.

Details on this clonotype: Antigen unknown.

The length of the CDR3 is 13 residues. Trimming pared 2 bases from V and 6 bases from J, leaving 7 bases between. Germline CDR1 reads SEHNR; CDR2 reads FQNEAQ (reference sequence). Unique-molecular-identifier-tagged TCR beta cDNA libraries were used. Some 500,000 cDNA molecules were obtained per 1 to 10 million input T cells. Each CDR3 protein gets one entry after TCRdb re-called the PCR reads with MiXCR. This repertoire shows roughly 800,000 distinct CDR3 sequences, around 27% found once; its top ten account for about 0.5%. Sequencing was done on a sample of blood. This TCR was recovered from a girl under 18 with multiple sclerosis. The V and J genes are TRBV7-9 and TRBJ2-2; D call uncertain. The CDR3 region is CASSLSLAGELFF. The CDR3 DNA reads TGTGCCAGCAGCTTATCGTTGGCCGGGGAGCTGTTTTTT.